Presented here are 28 T cell receptor beta chains from one specimen sequenced in a study of control samples from healthy donors and cancer patients (dated by TCRdb to the early 2020s). Library preparation employed the immunoSEQ multiplex PCR assay. The source is immuneACCESS, and TCRdb retained only in-frame sequences with V and J called. Part of the clones is not carried over; for the studies checked, unresolved V genes explain less than half of this, and the remainder is unexplained. Recorded for this sample are around 77,000 clones; about 92% of them occurred a single time. Approximately 5.8% of the sample is held by the ten biggest clonotypes. The material sequenced was blood. Receptors were obtained from a woman aged 55 to 70 in good health.

For the CDR3, the DNA is TGTGCCAGCAGTTTTGGACCGACTTCAGATACGCAGTATTTT. This codes for CASSFGPTSDTQYF. The gene calls are TRBV27 and TRBJ2-3; D remains ambiguous. Trimming pared 3 bases from V and 4 bases from J, leaving 11 bases between. Germline V gives CDR1 MNHEY, CDR2 SMNVEV (reference sequence). The CDR3 totals 14 residues.

The chain links TRBV7-2 to TRBJ2-1; D may be TRBD1 (5 bases). The length of the CDR3 is 15 residues. Germline V gene sequence: CDR1 SGHTA, CDR2 FQGNSA. V lost 1 base to trimming and J lost 4 bases, with 11 bases between them. The chain's CDR3 is CASSLDQGNYNEQFF. The CDR3 DNA follows: TGTGCCAGCAGCTTAGATCAGGGAAATTACAATGAGCAGTTCTTC.

V is TRBV4-1 and J is TRBJ1-6; D is undetermined. The CDR3 is made up of 14 amino acids. From germline, CDR1 is MGHRA and CDR2 YSYEKL. Trimming removed 0 bases from V and 9 bases from J, with 9 bases in between. This CDR3 reads CASSQEQSPSPLHF. CDR3 coding DNA: TGCGCCAGCAGCCAAGAACAGTCTCCTTCACCCCTCCACTTT.

V and J are TRBV24-1 and TRBJ2-2, with 10 bases that match TRBD2. V shed 5 bases and J 5 bases; nucleotides not matched to a gene: 7. The CDR3 loop spans 16 amino acids. Germline lookup yields CDR1 KGHDR and CDR2 SFDVKD. In DNA form, the CDR3 reads TGTGCCACCAGTGCAAGCGGGAGGGCCAGGACCGGGGAGCTGTTTTTT. As protein: CATSASGRARTGELFF.

The chain combines TRBV6-5 with TRBJ2-7; 9 bases align to TRBD1. The CDR3 runs to 14 residues. J was trimmed by 4 bases and V by 7 bases; bases with no gene match: 8. Germline V gene sequence: CDR1 MNHEY, CDR2 SVGAGI. The CDR3 DNA follows: TGTGCCAGCAAGTGGGGACAGGGTTATTACGAGCAGTACTTC. This gives the protein CASKWGQGYYEQYF.

This chain joins TRBV9 and TRBJ1-3; 10 nucleotides match TRBD1. Germline V gene sequence: CDR1 SGDLS, CDR2 YYNGEE. Germline trimming cut 3 bases from V and 3 bases from J; bases unmatched to any gene: 12. The CDR3 runs to 18 residues. The CDR3 region has the DNA TGTGCCAGCAGCGCAGAACTGTCCGGGACAGGGGTTGGAAACACCATATATTTT. Its translation is CASSAELSGTGVGNTIYF.

The V call is TRBV18, the J call TRBJ1-4; D possibly corresponds to TRBD1 (5 bases). The CDR3 has 15 amino acids. Trimming took off 2 bases at V and 7 bases at J, with 14 bases between the two ends. The V gene's germline CDR1 is KGHSH and CDR2 LQKENI. CDR3 sequence reads: CASSPGGAVGEKLFF. The CDR3 nucleotides are TGTGCCAGCTCACCAGGGGGAGCCGTCGGTGAAAAACTGTTTTTT. Full variable domain (outside the CDR3, taken from reference TRBV18 and TRBJ1-4): NAGVMQNPRHLVRRRGQEARLRCSPMKGHSHVYWYRQLPEEGLKFMVYLQKENIIDESGMPKERFSAEFPKEGPSILRIQQVVRGDSAAYFCASSPGGAVGEKLFFGSGTQLSVL.

This chain joins TRBV19 and TRBJ1-2; 8 bases are a match to TRBD1. CDR3 length: 15 amino acids. The V and J ends lost 4 bases and 7 bases, in that order; junction bases with no gene match: 11. Looked up from germline, CDR1 is LNHDA and CDR2 is SQIVND (reference sequence). CDR3 bases: TGTGCCAGTAGTACGGGCCCGACAGGGACAGGTGGCTACACCTTC. This gives the protein CASSTGPTGTGGYTF.

The gene calls are TRBV11-3 and TRBJ2-5, with D hard to call. The CDR3 spans 13 residues. Looked up from germline, CDR1 is SGHNT and CDR2 is YENEEA. With 6 bases removed from V and 2 bases from J, the gap between germline ends came to 10 bases. The CDR3 is CASSRAVQETQYF. CDR3 nucleotides: TGTGCCAGCAGTCGCGCCGTGCAAGAGACCCAGTACTTC.

The chain has TRBV5-1 and TRBJ1-1; 10 positions match TRBD1. The CDR3 covers 17 residues. J was trimmed by 1 base and V by 1 base; bases with no gene match: 7. CDR1 SGHRS and CDR2 YFSETQ come from the germline V gene. The CDR3 loop is CASSLPRDRGPNTEAFF. The CDR3 DNA reads TGCGCCAGCAGCTTGCCCCGGGACAGGGGCCCGAACACTGAAGCTTTCTTT.

The V and J genes are TRBV5-1 and TRBJ1-6, with TRBD1 matching 7 bases. The germline V gene encodes CDR1 SGHRS and CDR2 YFSETQ. V dropped 4 bases and J dropped 5; count of bases not matched to a gene: 9. The CDR3 runs 16 residues. The CDR3 nucleotides are TGCGCCAGCAGCCAACTAGGGACAGCACATAATTCACCCCTCCACTTT. As protein: CASSQLGTAHNSPLHF.

The rearrangement joins TRBV19 to TRBJ2-2; 11 bases map to TRBD1. Germline CDR1 LNHDA, CDR2 SQIVND (reference sequence). This CDR3 region has 14 residues. J was trimmed by 5 bases and V by 6 bases; bases with no gene match: 2. The CDR3 sequence is CASSGTGGTGELFF. The DNA for the CDR3 is TGTGCCAGTAGCGGGACAGGGGGTACCGGGGAGCTGTTTTTT. The full variable domain, in which reference TRBV19 and TRBJ2-2 provide the parts outside the CDR3, is DGGITQSPKYLFRKEGQNVTLSCEQNLNHDAMYWYRQDPGQGLRLIYYSQIVNDFQKGDIAEGYSVSREKKESFPLTVTSAQKNPTAFYLCASSGTGGTGELFFGEGSRLTVL.

V and J are TRBV2 and TRBJ1-5; a weak D match, TRBD1 (5 bases). The germline V gene encodes CDR1 SNHLY and CDR2 FYNNEI. The CDR3 spans 13 residues. V was trimmed by 7 bases and J by 6 bases, leaving 13 bases between them. The CDR3 loop is CASIREAGQPQHF. The CDR3 bases are TGTGCCAGCATCAGGGAGGCGGGTCAGCCCCAGCATTTT.

This chain links TRBV11-2 with TRBJ2-1; D is tentatively TRBD1 or TRBD2 (5 bases each). Germline CDR1 reads SGHAT; CDR2 reads FQNNGV. The CDR3 consists of 15 residues. V lost 4 bases, J lost 0 bases, and 10 bases lay in between. Here the CDR3 reads CASSWGGGSYNEQFF. CDR3 nucleotides: TGTGCCAGCAGCTGGGGTGGGGGCTCCTACAATGAGCAGTTCTTC.

The sample holds a few counts of this clone. The chain links TRBV11-2 to TRBJ1-2; possibly TRBD1 for D (6 bases). Germline V lookup: CDR1 SGHAT, CDR2 FQNNGV. CDR3 size: 15 residues. Trimming shortened V by 2 bases and J by 4 bases, and 14 bases separated the two germline ends. DNA of the CDR3: TGTGCCAGCAGCTTAAGTTCGGGGGCCCTCTATGGCTACACCTTC. This sequence encodes CASSLSSGALYGYTF.

This clone is categorized as medium-sized. The J gene is TRBJ2-7, the V gene TRBV27; D may correspond to TRBD1 or TRBD2 (5 bases each). Germline V lookup: CDR1 MNHEY, CDR2 SMNVEV (reference sequence). The CDR3 extends over 15 amino acids. Trimming pared 1 base from V and 0 bases from J, leaving 10 bases between. The CDR3 loop reads CASSLWDGSSYEQYF. As DNA, the CDR3 is TGTGCCAGCAGTTTATGGGACGGAAGCTCCTACGAGCAGTACTTC.

The rearrangement uses TRBV19 and TRBJ1-5; 7 bases fit TRBD1. Germline V gives CDR1 LNHDA, CDR2 SQIVND (reference sequence). Unmatched junction bases numbered 13, after V lost 5 bases and J lost 6 bases. The CDR3 is 16 residues long. The DNA of the CDR3 is TGTGCCAGTAGTTCGCACTCGACAGGGTGGGGTCAGCCCCAGCATTTT. Translated: CASSSHSTGWGQPQHF.

The rearrangement joins TRBV3-1 (or the pseudogene TRBV3-2) to TRBJ2-2, with D possibly matching TRBD2 (5 bases). CDR1 is LGHDT and CDR2 is YNNKEL in the germline V gene (reference sequence). V lost 6 bases and J lost 1, with 15 bases in between. There are 16 residues in the CDR3. The CDR3 is CASSPLGGLNTGELFF. As DNA, the CDR3 is TGTGCCAGCAGTCCCTTAGGTGGACTGAACACCGGGGAGCTGTTTTTT.

On this clone: At one end, the junction sequence differs from germline, possibly due to a read error. This chain's CDR3 is CAGSSNGLSEAFF. The CDR3 nucleotides read TGTGCCGGCAGCTCAAATGGACTGAGTGAAGCTTTCTTT. The rearrangement links TRBV3-1 (or the pseudogene TRBV3-2) to TRBJ1-1; D not resolved. The CDR3 has 13 residues. Germline V gene sequence: CDR1 LGHDT, CDR2 YNNKEL (reference sequence).

The chain has TRBV6-6 and TRBJ2-1, with D tentatively TRBD1 or TRBD2 (6 bases each). This CDR3 has 16 residues. With 6 bases removed from V and 4 bases from J, the gap between germline ends came to 19 bases. CDR1 and CDR2 from the germline V gene are MNHNY and SVGAGI (reference sequence). CDR3 sequence (DNA): TGTGCCAGCAGCAACCGGAGGGGGAGTACTTACAATGAGCAGTTCTTC. It specifies CASSNRRGSTYNEQFF.

The chain has TRBV6-6 and TRBJ2-1; 10 bases fit TRBD2. Germline trimming cut 6 bases from V and 0 bases from J; bases unmatched to any gene: 5. The length of the CDR3 is 16 residues. The germline CDR1 and CDR2 sequences are MNHNY and SVGAGI (reference sequence). CDR3 sequence (DNA): TGTGCCAGCAGGACTAGCGGGCGAAACTCCTACAATGAGCAGTTCTTC. Its translation: CASRTSGRNSYNEQFF.

The genes are TRBV6-2 or TRBV6-3 and TRBJ2-7, with 9 bases matching TRBD1. J gave up 6 bases and V 4 bases, and 7 bases lay outside the gene matches. In germline, CDR1 is MNHEY, CDR2 SVGEGT. There are 14 residues in the CDR3. The CDR3 loop reads CASSFTQGAGEQYF. CDR3 nucleotide sequence: TGTGCCAGCAGTTTTACACAGGGGGCTGGCGAGCAGTACTTC.

V and J are TRBV11-2 and TRBJ2-1; D may be TRBD2 (6 bases). This CDR3 spans 13 amino acids. The V gene lost 5 bases and the J gene lost 14 bases, with 19 bases spanning the gap. Germline values: CDR1 SGHAT, CDR2 FQNNGV. For the CDR3, the DNA is TGTGCCAGCAGCCTGCGAGGTAGCGGTATTGAGTTCTTC. Protein sequence: CASSLRGSGIEFF. Full variable domain (missing parts from reference TRBV11-2 and TRBJ2-1): EAGVAQSPRYKIIEKRQSVAFWCNPISGHATLYWYQQILGQGPKLLIQFQNNGVVDDSQLPKDRFSAERLKGVDSTLKIQPAKLEDSAVYLCASSLRGSGIEFFGPGTRLTVL.

The V gene is TRBV19, the J gene TRBJ1-4; TRBD1 might be the D (6 bases). Trimming took 5 bases from V and 0 from J, leaving 16 bases between them. This CDR3 is 17 amino acids long. Germline V lookup: CDR1 LNHDA, CDR2 SQIVND (reference sequence). CDR3 DNA sequence: TGTGCCAGTAGTGTACAGGGTTGGTCAGCAACTAATGAAAAACTGTTTTTT. It translates to CASSVQGWSATNEKLFF.

To note about this clone: One junction end does not reproduce the germline sequence, and a read error may be involved. The chain employs TRBV7-9 and TRBJ2-7; D may correspond to TRBD1 or TRBD2 (6 bases each). The germline V gene has CDR1 SEHNR and CDR2 FQNEAQ (reference sequence). The CDR3 length is 15 residues. CDR3 residues: CAGSGYWGASYEQYF. The CDR3 coding sequence is TGTGCCGGCAGCGGATACTGGGGGGCGTCCTACGAGCAGTACTTC.

The chain combines TRBV5-1 with TRBJ2-1; TRBD2 matches 7 bases. CDR3 size: 14 residues. The V and J ends lost 3 bases and 11 bases, in that order; junction bases with no gene match: 11. The germline V gene encodes CDR1 SGHRS and CDR2 YFSETQ. The CDR3 nucleotides read TGCGCCAGCAGCTCGAGGCTAGCGGCAGAACAGCAGTTCTTC. Residues: CASSSRLAAEQQFF.

The V and J genes are TRBV28 and TRBJ1-2; D gene uncertain. Trimming removed 6 bases at V and 8 bases at J, with 16 bases between. Per germline, CDR1 MDHEN and CDR2 SYDVKM. The CDR3 loop spans 13 amino acids. CDR3 nucleotide sequence: TGTGCCAGCAGCTCCAACAGCGTCCGGGGCTACACCTTC. Translating gives CASSSNSVRGYTF.

This clone appeared a few times. The same CDR3 also results from other DNA sequences found in this sample. The gene calls are TRBV30 and TRBJ1-5; D gene unclear. The CDR3 runs 12 residues. Trimming took off 1 base at V and 4 bases at J, with 5 bases between the two ends. Germline V gene lookup returns CDR1 GTSNPN and CDR2 SVGIG (reference sequence). CDR3 protein: CAWSGSNQPQHF. CDR3 DNA sequence: TGTGCCTGGAGTGGGAGTAATCAGCCCCAGCATTTT.